One sample yielded the 21 T cell receptor beta chains listed below, sequenced in a study of blood T cell repertoires in COVID-19. Using immunoSEQ multiplex PCR, the repertoire was profiled, and TCRdb retains in-frame clones only, with some absent. Of 150,000 to 180,000 clones detected, 76% appear once; the ten largest clones hold 3.7%. Sequenced sample: peripheral blood. These receptors were taken from a woman of 80 years or more with acute or convalescent COVID-19.

The rearrangement links TRBV19 to TRBJ2-2, with D possibly being TRBD2 (5 bases). This CDR3 is 12 amino acids long. The V end lost 9 bases, the J end lost 5 bases, and 10 bases lay between the germline ends. The germline V gene has CDR1 LNHDA and CDR2 SQIVND (reference sequence). The CDR3: CARRERTGELFF. CDR3 bases: TGTGCCAGAAGGGAGAGGACCGGGGAGCTGTTTTTT.

V and J are TRBV29-1 and TRBJ2-1; D perhaps matches TRBD2 (6 bases). With 3 bases removed from V and 6 bases from J, the gap between germline ends came to 12 bases. The CDR3 covers 13 residues. Looked up from germline, CDR1 is SQVTM and CDR2 is ANQGSEA. The CDR3 nucleotides read TGCAGCGTTGAGGGTACCGGGGGCAATGAGCAGTTCTTC. Its protein is CSVEGTGGNEQFF.

The rearrangement links TRBV6-1 to TRBJ2-4; the match to TRBD2 covers 8 bases. CDR1 and CDR2 (germline): MNHNS, SASEGT. The length of the CDR3 is 15 residues. V lost 3 bases and J lost 4; bases outside the gene matches: 5. The CDR3 nucleotides are TGTGCCAGCAGTGACCCAGCGGGAGTTAAAAACATTCAGTACTTC. Translating it yields CASSDPAGVKNIQYF.

The rearrangement joins TRBV15 to TRBJ1-5; 7 positions agree with TRBD1. This CDR3 is built from 15 residues. Germline trimming cut 5 bases from V and 2 bases from J; bases unmatched to any gene: 6. From germline, CDR1 is LNHNV and CDR2 YYDKDF (reference sequence). As DNA, the CDR3 is TGTGCCACCAGCCTCATTGGACAGGGCAATCAGCCCCAGCATTTT. Its translation: CATSLIGQGNQPQHF.

The chain employs TRBV30 and TRBJ1-1; 8 bases match TRBD1. Trimming cost V 3 bases and J 7 bases; bases outside gene matches: 4. The CDR3 has 12 residues. Germline CDR1 is GTSNPN and CDR2 is SVGIG (reference sequence). As DNA, the CDR3 is TGTGCCTGGAGCACAGGGGGGGATGAAGCTTTCTTT. It specifies CAWSTGGDEAFF. Filled out from reference TRBV30 and TRBJ1-1, the complete variable domain reads SQTIHQWPATLVQPVGSPLSLECTVEGTSNPNLYWYRQAAGRGLQLLFYSVGIGQISSEVPQNLSASRPQDRQFILSSKKLLLSDSGFYLCAWSTGGDEAFFGQGTRLTVV.

This chain uses TRBV6-5 with TRBJ2-7; TRBD1 aligns across 8 bases. There are 13 residues in the CDR3. Germline V gene sequence: CDR1 MNHEY, CDR2 SVGAGI. Trimming took 6 bases from V and 2 from J; bases not matched to a gene: 3. CDR3 in amino acids: CASSRTGTYEQYF. DNA of the CDR3: TGTGCCAGCAGCAGGACAGGGACCTACGAGCAGTACTTC.

V usage is TRBV6-5 and J usage is TRBJ1-1; tentative D call: TRBD1 (5 bases). Germline V gene sequence: CDR1 MNHEY, CDR2 SVGAGI. The V end lost 8 bases, the J end lost 3 bases, and 19 bases lay between the germline ends. CDR3 length: 15 amino acids. The CDR3 DNA reads as TGTGCCAGCGAGTGGGGCCAGGATGGGGACACTGAAGCTTTCTTT. Translated, it gives CASEWGQDGDTEAFF.

The chain joins TRBV7-9 to TRBJ1-2; the D gene is possibly TRBD1 (5 bases). The CDR3 loop spans 13 amino acids. The germline CDR1 and CDR2 sequences are SEHNR and FQNEAQ (reference sequence). Deletions cut 8 bases from V and 8 bases from J, with 18 bases between. CDR3 loop: CASARGLSDGYTF. The CDR3, as DNA: TGTGCCAGCGCGCGGGGCCTATCGGACGGCTACACCTTC.

This chain connects TRBV5-1 to TRBJ2-2, with 8 positions matching TRBD1. CDR3 size: 15 residues. The V gene's germline CDR1 is SGHRS and CDR2 YFSETQ. The J segment lost 7 bases and the V segment lost 4 bases, leaving 9 bases of the junction unmatched. CDR3 amino acids: CASSPPGTGFGELFF. For the CDR3, the DNA is TGCGCCAGCAGCCCTCCCGGGACAGGTTTCGGGGAGCTGTTTTTT.

As regards this clone: The junction does not match germline at one end; this may be a read error. The gene calls are TRBV3-1 (or the pseudogene TRBV3-2) and TRBJ1-1; D perhaps matches TRBD1 (5 bases). Per the germline V gene, CDR1 is LGHDT and CDR2 is YNNKEL (reference sequence). CDR3 size: 14 residues. The CDR3 here is CARRHGGGNTEAFF. The CDR3 nucleotides are TGCGCCCGCAGACACGGGGGGGGGAACACTGAAGCTTTCTTT.

The rearrangement links TRBV7-2 to TRBJ2-5; no firm D call. The germline CDR1 and CDR2 sequences are SGHTA and FQGNSA. V gave up 3 bases and J gave up 1 base, with 6 bases separating them. The CDR3 consists of 13 residues. The CDR3 DNA reads as TGTGCCAGCAGCTTGTCGTTCCAAGAGACCCAGTACTTC. This translates into CASSLSFQETQYF.

This chain connects TRBV6-5 to TRBJ1-2; no definite D call. Between the trimmed V and J ends, which lost 8 bases and 0 bases, there was a span of 16 bases. CDR1 is MNHEY, CDR2 SVGAGI, per germline. The CDR3 is 15 amino acids. Here the CDR3 reads CASYQDFFSNYGYTF. The CDR3 DNA reads as TGTGCCAGCTACCAGGACTTTTTTTCTAACTATGGCTACACCTTC.

The rearrangement uses TRBV12-3 or TRBV12-4 and TRBJ1-4; D possibly corresponds to TRBD1 (6 bases). V gave up 5 bases and J gave up 8 bases, with 12 bases separating them. The CDR3 totals 13 residues. The CDR3 nucleotides are TGTGCCAGCAGTACCGGGACAAGGGAAAAACTGTTTTTT. Encoded protein: CASSTGTREKLFF.

The J gene is TRBJ2-1, the V gene TRBV4-3; possibly TRBD2 for D (5 bases). CDR3 length: 17 residues. Trimming shortened V by 2 bases and J by 4 bases, and 18 bases separated the two germline ends. Germline V lookup: CDR1 LGHNA, CDR2 YSLEER. The CDR3 loop is CASSQFNRGSGYNEQFF. CDR3 DNA sequence: TGCGCCAGCAGCCAATTCAACCGCGGGTCGGGGTACAATGAGCAGTTCTTC.

This chain links TRBV29-1 with TRBJ2-1; 10 bases line up with TRBD2. The germline CDR1 and CDR2 sequences are SQVTM and ANQGSEA. This CDR3 comprises 16 residues. With 3 bases clipped from V and 6 bases from J, the junction kept 11 bases outside the gene matches. This chain's CDR3 is CSVDGLELAGFNEQFF. CDR3 nucleotides: TGCAGCGTTGATGGATTAGAACTAGCGGGATTCAATGAGCAGTTCTTC.

The chain employs TRBV12-3 or TRBV12-4 and TRBJ1-2; possible D gene TRBD1, 6 bases. The CDR3 extends over 13 amino acids. The V end lost 6 bases, the J end lost 3 bases, and 11 bases lay between the germline ends. CDR3 protein: CASRVRTDYGYTF. In DNA, the CDR3 is TGTGCCAGCAGAGTCCGGACAGACTATGGCTACACCTTC.

V is TRBV7-9 and J is TRBJ2-7, with 7 bases identical to TRBD1. V lost 1 base and J lost 5; bases outside the gene matches: 5. The CDR3 is 14 amino acids. Germline lookup yields CDR1 SEHNR and CDR2 FQNEAQ (reference sequence). The DNA of the CDR3 is TGTGCCAGCAGCTTAGTACAGGGGTTCGACGAGCAGTACTTC. It codes for CASSLVQGFDEQYF.

The V call is TRBV5-4, the J call TRBJ1-1; D is perhaps TRBD1 (5 bases). CDR1 is SGHNT, CDR2 YYREEE, per germline (reference sequence). This CDR3 has 17 residues. V lost 4 bases to trimming and J lost 4 bases, with 23 bases between them. DNA of the CDR3: TGTGCCAGCAGCGACCTTCGGTGGGGGGGAAGTGTCACTGAAGCTTTCTTT. Translation: CASSDLRWGGSVTEAFF.

This rearrangement joins TRBV25-1 to TRBJ1-5; D gene unclear. V lost 3 bases and J 4 bases, leaving 13 bases between the germline ends. The CDR3 runs to 15 residues. The germline gives CDR1 MGHDK, CDR2 SYGVNS. The chain's CDR3 is CASSDVVGRNQPQHF. The CDR3 DNA sequence: TGTGCCAGCAGTGATGTGGTGGGGAGAAATCAGCCCCAGCATTTT.

This rearrangement joins TRBV15 to TRBJ1-5; D uncertain. Looked up from germline, CDR1 is LNHNV and CDR2 is YYDKDF (reference sequence). V gave up 4 bases and J gave up 6 bases, with 7 bases separating them. This CDR3 is 12 amino acids long. The DNA of the CDR3 is TGTGCCACCAGCACCCTAACTCAGCCCCAGCATTTT. As protein: CATSTLTQPQHF.

The table lists this clone with a few counts. This rearrangement joins TRBV10-3 to TRBJ2-1; 10 positions agree with TRBD2. This CDR3 comprises 17 residues. The junction had 14 bases not matched to a gene; V was cut back by 6 bases and J by 6 bases. Germline values: CDR1 ENHRY, CDR2 SYGVKD. The chain's CDR3 is CAISEGLLAGTLNEQFF. CDR3 sequence (DNA): TGTGCCATCAGCGAGGGATTACTAGCGGGAACTCTCAATGAGCAGTTCTTC.